A single sample is the source of the 2 T cell receptor beta chains below, sequenced in a study of shared clonotypes between healthy human individuals. The table came from immunoSEQ multiplex PCR; TCRdb's copy has only in-frame clones and leaves some out. The sample yields roughly 2.2 million clones, about nine tenths seen once. The sample was naive CD4+ T cells from PBMCs. Specified subset: CD45RA+ positively selected. Source of these receptors: a man between 18 and 35 years old in good health. Some clones in this sample may be carry-over from other donors' samples.

The J gene is TRBJ2-1, the V gene TRBV18; possibly TRBD2 for D (6 bases). Trimming left V 7 bases short and J 5 bases short, with 18 bases between. Germline CDR1 reads KGHSH; CDR2 reads LQKENI. The CDR3 totals 15 residues. Here the CDR3 DNA reads TGTGCCAGCTGGAAGAGGTGGGGGGAGCACAATGAGCAGTTCTTC. Translation gives CASWKRWGEHNEQFF.

The chain employs TRBV4-2 and TRBJ2-7; 11 nucleotides line up with TRBD2. This CDR3 contains 15 residues. Germline V gene sequence: CDR1 LGHNA, CDR2 YNFKEQ. V shed 2 bases and J 7 bases; nucleotides not matched to a gene: 7. The CDR3 loop is CASSQLLAGEGEQYF. DNA for the CDR3: TGTGCCAGCAGCCAATTACTAGCGGGAGAAGGAGAGCAGTACTTC.